The T cell receptor (beta chain) under discussion was sequenced for a study of blood T cell repertoires in COVID-19. Libraries were prepared by immunoSEQ multiplex PCR; TCRdb keeps only in-frame clonotypes and omits some of them. This sample has approximately 450,000 clones, with roughly 87% found just once. Trimming cost V 4 bases and J 6 bases, with 9 bases left between them. Germline-derived CDR1 and CDR2 are SQVTM and ANQGSEA. CDR3 length: 11 amino acids. Sequenced material: PBMCs or T cells enriched from blood (not recorded which). This receptor was identified in a woman younger than 30 with acute COVID-19. This chain connects TRBV29-1 to TRBJ1-2; D gene unclear. The CDR3 DNA reads as TGCAGCGTTGTTTCCAGAAATGGCTACACCTTC. Residues: CSVVSRNGYTF.